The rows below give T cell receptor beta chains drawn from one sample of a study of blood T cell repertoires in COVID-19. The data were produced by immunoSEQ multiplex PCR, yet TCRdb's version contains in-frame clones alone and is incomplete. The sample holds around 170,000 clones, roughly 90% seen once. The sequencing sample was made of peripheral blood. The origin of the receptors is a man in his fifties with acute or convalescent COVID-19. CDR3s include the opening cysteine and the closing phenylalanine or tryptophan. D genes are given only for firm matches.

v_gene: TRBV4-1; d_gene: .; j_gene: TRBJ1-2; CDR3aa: CASSPPDSRSYGYTF; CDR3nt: TGCGCCAGCAGCCCCCCGGACTCCCGGAGTTATGGCTACACCTTC
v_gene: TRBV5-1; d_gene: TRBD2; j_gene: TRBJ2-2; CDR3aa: CASGPGLAGPTGELFF; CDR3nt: TGCGCCAGCGGCCCGGGACTAGCGGGCCCAACCGGGGAGCTGTTTTTT
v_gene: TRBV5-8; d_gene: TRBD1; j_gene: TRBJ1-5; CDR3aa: CASSLGYRGTQHF; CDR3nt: TGTGCCAGCAGCTTGGGGTACAGGGGGACCCAGCATTTT
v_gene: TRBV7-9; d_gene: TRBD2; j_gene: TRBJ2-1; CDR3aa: CASSFSGRAGDEQFF; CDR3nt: TGTGCCAGCAGCTTTAGCGGGAGGGCCGGCGATGAGCAGTTCTTC
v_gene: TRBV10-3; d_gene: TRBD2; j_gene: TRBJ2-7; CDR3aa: CAISDLADYPYEQYF; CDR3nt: TGTGCCATCAGTGATCTAGCGGATTATCCCTACGAGCAGTACTTC
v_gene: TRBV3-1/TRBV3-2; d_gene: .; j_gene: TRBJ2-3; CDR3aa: CASSLGSLDTQYF; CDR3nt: TGTGCCAGCAGCCTCGGGTCCTTGGATACGCAGTATTTT
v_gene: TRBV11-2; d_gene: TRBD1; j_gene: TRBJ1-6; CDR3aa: CASSLTGGDSPLHF; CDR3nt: TGTGCCAGCAGCTTGACAGGGGGCGATTCACCCCTCCACTTT
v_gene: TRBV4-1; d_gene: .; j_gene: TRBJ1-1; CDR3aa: CASSQDKAAGAFF; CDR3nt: TGCGCCAGCAGCCAAGACAAGGCCGCAGGAGCTTTCTTT
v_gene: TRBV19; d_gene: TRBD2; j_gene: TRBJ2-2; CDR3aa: CASSMGLALTGELFF; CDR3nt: TGTGCCAGTAGTATGGGACTAGCTTTAACCGGGGAGCTGTTTTTT
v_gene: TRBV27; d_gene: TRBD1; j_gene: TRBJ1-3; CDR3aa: CASSSQGAGNTIYF; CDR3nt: TGTGCCAGCAGTTCTCAGGGGGCTGGAAACACCATATATTTT